These T cell receptor beta chains were read from a single sample in a study of shared clonotypes between healthy human individuals. Assay: immunoSEQ multiplex PCR; the TCRdb copy retains only in-frame clones and omits some. The data contain about 2,100,000 clones, around 93% of them seen just once; the ten biggest clones take up 1.5% to 2%. The material sequenced was naive CD8+ T cells from PBMCs. These receptors came from a man younger than 35 in good health. Some clones in this sample may be carry-over from other donors' samples. CDR3s leave out the opening cysteine and the closing phenylalanine or tryptophan.

v_call	j_call	cdr3_aa
TRBV18	TRBJ2-1	ASSPGGRAFNEQF
TRBV30	TRBJ1-2	AWSREGWGYT
TRBV5-8	TRBJ1-1	ASTKTGDLLNTEAF
TRBV28	TRBJ2-7	ASLLTGTGPPEQY
TRBV6-5	TRBJ1-2	ASSYSAAYGYT
TRBV5-4	TRBJ2-5	ASSLGQGKFAETQY
TRBV4-3	TRBJ2-7	ASSQVLGGAAYEQY
TRBV5-1	TRBJ1-3	ASSSRPGTGAGNTIY
TRBV5-1	TRBJ2-1	ASSLVGLVKDEQF
TRBV5-1	TRBJ2-5	ASSSETGGETQY
TRBV4-3	TRBJ2-7	ASSHGTGRYEQY
TRBV19	TRBJ1-5	ASRRMTGSRYQPQH
TRBV9	TRBJ1-3	ASSGSSGNTIY
TRBV19	TRBJ1-1	ADSGTEAF
TRBV6-5	TRBJ2-5	ATNPGQGIETQY
TRBV14	TRBJ1-1	ASSQDLRQGAEAF
TRBV9	TRBJ2-1	ASSVGSGTAYNEQF
TRBV7-9	TRBJ2-1	ASSSTRLAGGEYNEQF
TRBV19	TRBJ1-5	ASSIAGSPYSNQPQH
TRBV28	TRBJ1-5	ASSSMLGQPQH
TRBV7-9	TRBJ1-5	ASSSPGPDLDSNQPQH
TRBV7-9	TRBJ2-7	ASSPWGASYEQY
TRBV27	TRBJ2-1	ASSGQGVGGSYNEQF
TRBV29-1	TRBJ1-2	SVLDGANYGYT